These 26 T cell receptor beta chains came from one sample sequenced in a study of T-cell reconstitution after alpha-beta-depleted transplantation in children. Unique molecular identifiers were incorporated into the prepared TCRbeta library. TCRdb used MiXCR to reprocess the PCR reads, holding one entry per CDR3 protein. The sample records 150,000 to 250,000 distinct CDR3 sequences, just over 14% being singletons. The material sequenced was PBMCs from the stem cell graft donor, taken from the stem cell graft. These receptors were collected from a human donor who donated a stem cell graft to a child with acute lymphoblastic leukemia.

This clonotype was picked up many times. The gene calls are TRBV10-2 and TRBJ2-3, with 10 bases that match TRBD1. Trimming at V came to 1 base and at J to 5 bases, leaving 6 bases not matched to a gene. CDR1 WSHSY and CDR2 SAAADI come from the germline V gene. The CDR3 spans 16 residues. The CDR3 DNA reads TGCGCCAGCAGTGAGTTTGGGACAGGGGCCGGAGATACGCAGTATTTT. Protein product: CASSEFGTGAGDTQYF.

The table lists this clonotype with many counts. The chain couples TRBV5-1 to TRBJ2-5, with D unresolved. This CDR3 has 14 amino acids. Germline V gene lookup returns CDR1 SGHRS and CDR2 YFSETQ. The ends were cut back, 0 bases at V and 4 bases at J, with 10 bases in the middle. CDR3 protein: CASSLGRRGETQYF. CDR3 sequence (DNA): TGCGCCAGCAGCTTGGGCCGAAGAGGAGAGACCCAGTACTTC.

This clonotype has a count of ten or more. The chain combines TRBV20-1 with TRBJ2-3; no reliable D call. The length of the CDR3 is 16 residues. Looked up from germline, CDR1 is DFQATT and CDR2 is SNEGSKA (reference sequence). V was clipped by 2 bases and J by 6 bases, with 21 bases between them. The CDR3 here is CSARPMRLTERDTQYF. The CDR3 DNA reads TGCAGTGCTAGACCTATGCGACTCACCGAGAGGGATACGCAGTATTTT.

The chain carries TRBV30 and TRBJ1-5; D is ambiguous. The CDR3 is 14 amino acids. CDR1 is GTSNPN and CDR2 is SVGIG in the germline V gene (reference sequence). With 0 bases removed from V and 8 bases from J, the gap between germline ends came to 14 bases. CDR3 sequence (DNA): TGTGCCTGGAGTGTAACGGGAGGGATCAAGCCCCAGCATTTT. Translation gives CAWSVTGGIKPQHF.

This clonotype was seen many times. V gene TRBV20-1 combines with J gene TRBJ1-2; TRBD1 is a possible D gene (5 bases). The CDR3 totals 13 residues. V was clipped by 0 bases and J by 7 bases, with 12 bases between them. Germline CDR1 is DFQATT and CDR2 is SNEGSKA (reference sequence). DNA of the CDR3: TGCAGTGCTAGAGATCATCAGGGAGGTGGCTACACCTTC. Its translation is CSARDHQGGGYTF.

Regarding this clonotype: A much larger clone sits a single nucleotide away, making a read error possible. The rearrangement uses TRBV28 and TRBJ2-3; D call uncertain. CDR3 length: 15 residues. The V gene lost 6 bases and the J gene lost 5 bases, with 18 bases spanning the gap. Germline V gives CDR1 MDHEN, CDR2 SYDVKM. The CDR3 nucleotides are TGTGCCAGCAGCCCCCCGATAAAAGGACGAGATACGCAGTATTTT. The encoded protein is CASSPPIKGRDTQYF.

There are many counts of this clonotype. This chain joins TRBV12-3 or TRBV12-4 and TRBJ2-1, with D hard to call. Between the trimmed V and J ends, which lost 1 base and 10 bases, there was a span of 11 bases. This CDR3 contains 13 residues. CDR3 bases: TGTGCCAGCAGTTTAGGCGAAGCATGGGAGCAGTTCTTC. It is translated as CASSLGEAWEQFF.

This clonotype was detected ten times or more. The genes are TRBV7-2 and TRBJ2-1, with 13 bases matching TRBD2. V dropped 4 bases and J dropped 8; count of bases not matched to a gene: 11. The CDR3 length is 17 residues. Germline V gene lookup returns CDR1 SGHTA and CDR2 FQGNSA. CDR3 sequence: CASSYGLAGVPPYEQFF. The CDR3 coding sequence is TGTGCCAGCAGCTACGGACTAGCGGGAGTCCCGCCCTATGAGCAGTTCTTC.

In this sample, this clonotype turned up many times. V is TRBV10-3 and J is TRBJ1-2, with 9 bases that match TRBD1. The CDR3 covers 13 residues. CDR1 and CDR2 from the germline V gene are ENHRY and SYGVKD. V was clipped by 6 bases and J by 4 bases; unmatched bases: 3. The DNA for the CDR3 is TGTGCCATCAGCTCGGGACAGGGCTATGGCTACACCTTC. It codes for CAISSGQGYGYTF.

This clonotype was recorded at least ten times. The chain employs TRBV5-4 and TRBJ2-3; 14 positions match TRBD2. The CDR3 spans 16 residues. The V and J ends lost 3 bases and 5 bases, in that order; junction bases with no gene match: 5. Germline V gives CDR1 SGHNT, CDR2 YYREEE (reference sequence). In nucleotides, the CDR3 is TGTGCCAGCAGCTCCAGACTAGCGGGGGGGGAAGATACGCAGTATTTT. It specifies CASSSRLAGGEDTQYF.

The chain employs TRBV6-5 and TRBJ2-1, with TRBD1 matching over 7 bases. With V trimmed by 0 bases and J by 2 bases, 10 bases remained unmatched. The CDR3 totals 18 residues. Germline assignment: CDR1 MNHEY and CDR2 SVGAGI. Here the CDR3 DNA reads TGTGCCAGCAGTTACTCCTTAGAGACAGGGCCCACCTACAATGAGCAGTTCTTC. This encodes CASSYSLETGPTYNEQFF.

The CDR3 region has the DNA TGTGCCAGCAGCCGGGGCTGGGTAAATGAGCAGTTCTTC. As protein: CASSRGWVNEQFF. This rearrangement joins TRBV4-2 to TRBJ2-1, with TRBD1 as a possible D gene (5 bases). Germline loops: CDR1 LGHNA, CDR2 YNFKEQ. The CDR3 consists of 13 residues. The V end lost 4 bases, the J end lost 7 bases, and 11 bases lay between the germline ends.

At least ten counts were recorded for this clonotype. The CDR3 sequence is CASSVITSGRDTGELFF. The CDR3 coding sequence is TGCGCCAGCAGCGTTATCACTAGCGGGAGGGACACCGGGGAGCTGTTTTTT. The chain joins TRBV5-1 to TRBJ2-2, with TRBD2 identical over 13 bases. Unmatched junction bases numbered 6, after V lost 4 bases and J lost 3 bases. The CDR3 extends over 17 amino acids. Germline CDR1 SGHRS, CDR2 YFSETQ.

This clonotype was found many times. The genes are TRBV7-8 and TRBJ2-7; 9 bases line up with TRBD2. The CDR3 runs to 14 residues. Trimming at V came to 3 bases and at J to 4 bases, leaving 4 bases not matched to a gene. CDR1 SGHVS and CDR2 FQNEAQ come from the germline V gene. CDR3 region: CASSFGLARYEQYF. Here the CDR3 DNA reads TGTGCCAGCAGCTTTGGACTAGCGCGGTACGAGCAGTACTTC.

This clonotype was recorded at least ten times. This chain joins TRBV5-5 and TRBJ1-2; D unclear. The CDR3 runs to 12 residues. Germline V gene data show CDR1 as SGHKS and CDR2 as YYEKEE (reference sequence). The V end lost 4 bases, the J end lost 8 bases, and 12 bases lay between the germline ends. CDR3 in DNA: TGTGCCAGCAGCCCCGGTTACGGCGGCTACACCTTC. Its protein product is CASSPGYGGYTF.

This clonotype has ten or more counts. The chain has TRBV24-1 and TRBJ2-2; D unresolved. The CDR3 extends over 14 amino acids. V lost 2 bases to trimming and J lost 3 bases, with 6 bases between them. Germline-derived CDR1 and CDR2 are KGHDR and SFDVKD. This CDR3 reads CATSDSMDTGELFF. CDR3 nucleotides: TGTGCCACCAGTGATTCGATGGACACCGGGGAGCTGTTTTTT.

The CDR3 DNA follows: TGTGCCAGCCGACAGGGGGGTTCGCCGGGGGAGCTGTTTTTT. This encodes CASRQGGSPGELFF. This chain connects TRBV6-1 to TRBJ2-2; 9 bases line up with TRBD1. Germline CDR1 MNHNS, CDR2 SASEGT. V shed 8 bases, J shed 8 bases, and the junction held 9 bases outside the gene matches. CDR3 length: 14 residues.

At least ten counts were recorded for this clonotype. This chain links TRBV5-1 with TRBJ1-1; TRBD1 is a possible D gene (5 bases). The CDR3 has 14 residues. Trimming shortened V by 4 bases and J by 2 bases, and 12 bases separated the two germline ends. Germline CDR1 reads SGHRS; CDR2 reads YFSETQ. Here the CDR3 DNA reads TGCGCCAGCAGCCCTTCGACAGTCAACACTGAAGCTTTCTTT. Protein product: CASSPSTVNTEAFF.

This clonotype was found many times. The V and J genes are TRBV7-9 and TRBJ2-1; D might be TRBD2 (6 bases). The V and J ends lost 5 bases and 5 bases respectively, with 16 bases between them. CDR1 and CDR2 from the germline V gene are SEHNR and FQNEAQ (reference sequence). CDR3 length: 15 amino acids. The CDR3 nucleotides read TGTGCCAGCAGCCCAGTTTTGGGGGGTGACAATGAGCAGTTCTTC. Translated: CASSPVLGGDNEQFF.

The chain uses TRBV12-3 or TRBV12-4 and TRBJ2-2; maybe TRBD1 (6 bases). V lost 4 bases, J lost 3 bases, and 12 bases lay in between. The CDR3 has 15 amino acids. CDR3 sequence: CASSSRTVDTGELFF. In DNA form, the CDR3 reads TGTGCCAGCAGTTCGCGGACAGTAGACACCGGGGAGCTGTTTTTT.

The table lists this clonotype with many counts. The V and J genes are TRBV2 and TRBJ2-2, with 10 bases fitting TRBD2. Germline CDR1 and CDR2: SNHLY and FYNNEI. CDR3 length equals 16 residues. V was pared by 6 bases and J by 0 bases, with 4 bases of the junction left unmatched. The CDR3 reads CASRVLAGANTGELFF. The CDR3 coding sequence is TGTGCCAGCAGGGTGCTAGCGGGAGCGAACACCGGGGAGCTGTTTTTT.

This clonotype was seen repeatedly, ten times or more. Germline and junction disagree at one end, which may indicate a read error. The chain uses TRBV5-1 and TRBJ2-1, with 12 bases fitting TRBD2. The CDR3 length is 17 residues. Germline CDR1 and CDR2: SGHRS and YFSETQ. The CDR3 region is CASSDGTSGRTMSSGLF. The CDR3 region has the DNA TGCGCCAGCAGCGACGGGACTAGCGGGCGGACAATGAGCAGTGGACTCTTC.

This clonotype occurred many times. The CDR3 nucleotides are TGCGCCAGCAGCCTGGAGATAGCGGGAGAGAGGGATACGCAGTATTTT. Its protein product is CASSLEIAGERDTQYF. The genes are TRBV5-1 and TRBJ2-3, with 9 bases matching TRBD2. Per the germline V gene, CDR1 is SGHRS and CDR2 is YFSETQ. The V segment lost 4 bases and the J segment 6 bases; nucleotides outside the gene matches: 12. The CDR3 loop spans 16 amino acids.

This clonotype was counted many times. The gene calls are TRBV6-5 and TRBJ1-1, with a tentative D call TRBD1 (5 bases). This CDR3 region has 12 residues. Looked up from germline, CDR1 is MNHEY and CDR2 is SVGAGI. Trimming shortened V by 7 bases and J by 1 base, and 7 bases separated the two germline ends. For the CDR3, the DNA is TGTGCCAGCACGAGGGGGAACACTGAAGCTTTCTTT. Its protein is CASTRGNTEAFF.

This clonotype has ten or more counts. This chain links TRBV7-6 with TRBJ2-3; D is unresolved. Germline V gives CDR1 SGHVS, CDR2 FNYEAQ. The CDR3 extends over 12 amino acids. The ends were cut back, 2 bases at V and 4 bases at J, with 4 bases in the middle. DNA for the CDR3: TGTGCCAGCAGCTTAAAGGCAGATACGCAGTATTTT. This encodes CASSLKADTQYF.

This clonotype has at least ten counts. This chain links TRBV7-9 with TRBJ2-7, with TRBD2 identical over 13 bases. Per germline, CDR1 SEHNR and CDR2 FQNEAQ (reference sequence). CDR3 length: 17 residues. The ends lost 5 bases at V and 0 bases at J; junction bases unmatched: 7. Here the CDR3 reads CASSPGTSGAGSYEQYF. As DNA, the CDR3 is TGTGCCAGCAGCCCGGGGACTAGCGGGGCAGGCTCCTACGAGCAGTACTTC.